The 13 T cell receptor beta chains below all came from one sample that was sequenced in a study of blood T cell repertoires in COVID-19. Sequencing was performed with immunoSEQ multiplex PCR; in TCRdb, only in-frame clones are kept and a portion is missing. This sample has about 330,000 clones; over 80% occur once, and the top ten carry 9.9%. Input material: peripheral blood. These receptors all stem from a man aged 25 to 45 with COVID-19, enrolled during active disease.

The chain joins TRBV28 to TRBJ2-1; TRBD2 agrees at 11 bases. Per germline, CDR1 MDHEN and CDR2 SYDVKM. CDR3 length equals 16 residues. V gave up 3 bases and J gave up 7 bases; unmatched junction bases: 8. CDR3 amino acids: CASSFPGTSGGNEQFF. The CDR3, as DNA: TGTGCCAGCAGTTTTCCCGGGACTAGCGGTGGAAATGAGCAGTTCTTC. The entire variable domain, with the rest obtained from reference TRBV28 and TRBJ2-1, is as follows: DVKVTQSSRYLVKRTGEKVFLECVQDMDHENMFWYRQDPGLGLRLIYFSYDVKMKEKGDIPEGYSVSREKKERFSLILESASTNQTSMYLCASSFPGTSGGNEQFFGPGTRLTVL.

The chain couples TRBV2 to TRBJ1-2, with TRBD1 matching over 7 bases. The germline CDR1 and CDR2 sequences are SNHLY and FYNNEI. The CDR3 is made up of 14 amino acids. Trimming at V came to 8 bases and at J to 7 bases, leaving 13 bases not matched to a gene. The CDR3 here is CASSTPEGAGGYTF. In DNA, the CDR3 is TGTGCCAGCTCAACCCCCGAGGGGGCGGGTGGCTACACCTTC.

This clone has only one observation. The CDR3 loop is CASSLRGQEANEQFF. CDR3 coding DNA: TGCGCCAGCAGCTTGAGAGGACAGGAAGCCAATGAGCAGTTCTTC. The chain recombines TRBV5-1 with TRBJ2-1, with 7 positions matching TRBD1. Unmatched junction bases numbered 7, after V lost 1 base and J lost 6 bases. Germline V gene data show CDR1 as SGHRS and CDR2 as YFSETQ. CDR3 length equals 15 residues. The whole variable domain, filled in from reference TRBV5-1 and TRBJ2-1, reads KAGVTQTPRYLIKTRGQQVTLSCSPISGHRSVSWYQQTPGQGLQFLFEYFSETQRNKGNFPGRFSGRQFSNSRSEMNVSTLELGDSALYLCASSLRGQEANEQFFGPGTRLTVL.

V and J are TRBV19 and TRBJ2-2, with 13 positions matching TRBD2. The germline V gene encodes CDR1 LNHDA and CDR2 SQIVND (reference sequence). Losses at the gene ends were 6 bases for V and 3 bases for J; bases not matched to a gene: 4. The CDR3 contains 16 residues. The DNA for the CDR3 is TGTGCCAGTAGCACGGGACTAGCGGGGTACACCGGGGAGCTGTTTTTT. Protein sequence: CASSTGLAGYTGELFF.

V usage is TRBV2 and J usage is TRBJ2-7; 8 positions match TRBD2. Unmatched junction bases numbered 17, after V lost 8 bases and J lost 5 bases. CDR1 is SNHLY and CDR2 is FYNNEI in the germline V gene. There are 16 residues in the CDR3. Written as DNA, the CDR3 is TGTGCCAGCCCCCTGGGCCGGGAGGGCCTCGGGGACGAGCAGTACTTC. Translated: CASPLGREGLGDEQYF.

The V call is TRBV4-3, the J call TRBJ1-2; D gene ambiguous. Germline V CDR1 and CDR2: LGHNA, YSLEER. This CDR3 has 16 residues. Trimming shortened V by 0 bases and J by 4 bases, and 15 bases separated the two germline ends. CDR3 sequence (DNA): TGCGCCAGCAGCCAAGATCCCGACACCCACACCTATGGCTACACCTTC. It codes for CASSQDPDTHTYGYTF.

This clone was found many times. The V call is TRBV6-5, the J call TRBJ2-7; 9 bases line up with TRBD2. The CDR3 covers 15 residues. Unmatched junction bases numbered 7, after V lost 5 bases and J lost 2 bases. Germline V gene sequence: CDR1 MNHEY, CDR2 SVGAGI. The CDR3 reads CASSRSGRTPYEQYF. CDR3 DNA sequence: TGTGCCAGCAGTCGTAGCGGGAGAACCCCCTACGAGCAGTACTTC.

The CDR3 spells CASSQALAGPYEQYF. CDR3 sequence (DNA): TGTGCCAGCAGCCAAGCACTAGCGGGGCCCTACGAGCAGTACTTC. V and J are TRBV3-1 (or the pseudogene TRBV3-2) and TRBJ2-7; 10 bases match TRBD2. J was trimmed by 2 bases and V by 1 base; bases with no gene match: 2. The CDR3 extends over 15 amino acids. Germline V gene sequence: CDR1 LGHDT, CDR2 YNNKEL (reference sequence).

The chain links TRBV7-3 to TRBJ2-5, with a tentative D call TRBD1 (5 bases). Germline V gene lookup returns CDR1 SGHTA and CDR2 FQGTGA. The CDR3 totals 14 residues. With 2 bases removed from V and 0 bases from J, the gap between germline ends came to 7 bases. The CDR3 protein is CASSLQGHQETQYF. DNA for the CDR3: TGTGCCAGCAGCTTACAGGGCCACCAAGAGACCCAGTACTTC.

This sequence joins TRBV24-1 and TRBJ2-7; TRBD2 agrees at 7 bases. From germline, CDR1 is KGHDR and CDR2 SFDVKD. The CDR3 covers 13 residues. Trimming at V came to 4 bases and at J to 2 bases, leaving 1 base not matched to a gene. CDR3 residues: CATSEGGTYEQYF. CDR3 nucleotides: TGTGCCACCAGTGAGGGAGGGACCTACGAGCAGTACTTC.

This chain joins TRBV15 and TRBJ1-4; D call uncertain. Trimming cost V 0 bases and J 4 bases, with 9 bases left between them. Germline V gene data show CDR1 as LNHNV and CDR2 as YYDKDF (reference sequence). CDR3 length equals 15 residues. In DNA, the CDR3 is TGTGCCACCAGCAGAGAAACAGCTTTTAATGAAAAACTGTTTTTT. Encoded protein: CATSRETAFNEKLFF.

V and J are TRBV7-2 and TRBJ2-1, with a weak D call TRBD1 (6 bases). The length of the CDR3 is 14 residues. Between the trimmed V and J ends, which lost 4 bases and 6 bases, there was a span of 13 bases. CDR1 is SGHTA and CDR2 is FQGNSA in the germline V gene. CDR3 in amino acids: CASSSWTVGNEQFF. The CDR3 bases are TGTGCCAGCAGCTCGTGGACAGTGGGCAATGAGCAGTTCTTC.

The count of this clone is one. The CDR3 is CASSLSRQQPQHF. The CDR3 coding sequence is TGTGCCAGCAGTTTATCGAGGCAGCAGCCCCAGCATTTT. The chain joins TRBV27 to TRBJ1-5; D gene uncertain. Germline CDR1 reads MNHEY; CDR2 reads SMNVEV (reference sequence). This CDR3 has 13 amino acids. V was clipped by 0 bases and J by 7 bases, with 7 bases between them.